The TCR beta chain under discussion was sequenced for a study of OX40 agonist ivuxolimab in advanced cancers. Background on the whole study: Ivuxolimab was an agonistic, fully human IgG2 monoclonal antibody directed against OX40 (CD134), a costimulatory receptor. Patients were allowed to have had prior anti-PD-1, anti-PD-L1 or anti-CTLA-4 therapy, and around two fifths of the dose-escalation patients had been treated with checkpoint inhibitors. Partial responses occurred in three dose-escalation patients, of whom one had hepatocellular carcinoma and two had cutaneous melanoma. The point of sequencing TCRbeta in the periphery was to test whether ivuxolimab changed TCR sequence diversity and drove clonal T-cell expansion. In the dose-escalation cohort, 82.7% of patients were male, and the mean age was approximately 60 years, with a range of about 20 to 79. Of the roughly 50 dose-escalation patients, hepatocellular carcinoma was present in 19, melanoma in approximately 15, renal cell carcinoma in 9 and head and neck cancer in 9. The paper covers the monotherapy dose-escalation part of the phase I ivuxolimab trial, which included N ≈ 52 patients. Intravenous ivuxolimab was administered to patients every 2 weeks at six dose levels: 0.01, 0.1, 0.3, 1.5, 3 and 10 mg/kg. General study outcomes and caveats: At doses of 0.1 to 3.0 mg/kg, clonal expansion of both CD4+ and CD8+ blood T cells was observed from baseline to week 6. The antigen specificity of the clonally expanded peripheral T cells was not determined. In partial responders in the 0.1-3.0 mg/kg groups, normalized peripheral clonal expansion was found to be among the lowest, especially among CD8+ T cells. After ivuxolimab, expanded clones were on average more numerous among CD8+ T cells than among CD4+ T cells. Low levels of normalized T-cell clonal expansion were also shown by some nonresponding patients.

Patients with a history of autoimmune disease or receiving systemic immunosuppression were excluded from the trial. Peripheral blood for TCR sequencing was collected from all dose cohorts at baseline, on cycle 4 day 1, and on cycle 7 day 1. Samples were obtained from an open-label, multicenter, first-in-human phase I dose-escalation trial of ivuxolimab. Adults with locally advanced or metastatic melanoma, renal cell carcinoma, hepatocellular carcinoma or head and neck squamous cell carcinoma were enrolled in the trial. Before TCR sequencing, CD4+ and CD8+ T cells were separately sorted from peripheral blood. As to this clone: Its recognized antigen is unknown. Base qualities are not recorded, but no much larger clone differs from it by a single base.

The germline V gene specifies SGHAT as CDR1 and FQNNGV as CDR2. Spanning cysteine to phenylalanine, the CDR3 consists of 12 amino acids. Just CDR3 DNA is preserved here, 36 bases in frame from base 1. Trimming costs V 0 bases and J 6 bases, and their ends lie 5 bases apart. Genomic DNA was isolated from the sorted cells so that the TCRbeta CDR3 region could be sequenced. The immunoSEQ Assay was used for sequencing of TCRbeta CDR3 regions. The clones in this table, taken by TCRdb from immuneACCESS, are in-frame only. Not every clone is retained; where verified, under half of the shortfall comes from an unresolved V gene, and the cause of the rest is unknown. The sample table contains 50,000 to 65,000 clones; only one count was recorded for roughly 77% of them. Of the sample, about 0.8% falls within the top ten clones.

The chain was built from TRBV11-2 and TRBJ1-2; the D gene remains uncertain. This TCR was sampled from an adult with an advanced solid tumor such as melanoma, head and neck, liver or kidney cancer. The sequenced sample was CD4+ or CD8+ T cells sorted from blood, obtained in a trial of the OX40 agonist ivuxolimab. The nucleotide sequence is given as TGTGCCAGCAGCTTAGAGCAGAATGGCTACACCTTC. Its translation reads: CASSLEQNGYTF.